Listed here is a single T cell receptor beta chain. This specimen belongs to a study of blood T cell repertoires in COVID-19. Background on the study: Collection of acute and convalescent COVID-19 samples took place in the United States, Italy and Spain.

Trimming at V came to 2 bases and at J to 0 bases, leaving 3 bases not matched to a gene. CDR1 and CDR2 from the germline V gene are MNHEY and SVGEGT. This CDR3 spans 19 amino acids. Assay used: immunoSEQ multiplex PCR; TCRdb lists only in-frame clones, some missing. In the table there are some 330,000 clones, approximately 90% of which are singletons. Sample: peripheral blood. The TCR originated in a woman aged 50 to 65 with active or convalescent COVID-19. V and J are TRBV6-2 or TRBV6-3 and TRBJ2-2; 16 bases match TRBD2. The CDR3 is CASSYQGLAGGPNTGELFF. As DNA, the CDR3 is TGTGCCAGCAGTTACCAGGGACTAGCGGGGGGGCCGAACACCGGGGAGCTGTTTTTT.